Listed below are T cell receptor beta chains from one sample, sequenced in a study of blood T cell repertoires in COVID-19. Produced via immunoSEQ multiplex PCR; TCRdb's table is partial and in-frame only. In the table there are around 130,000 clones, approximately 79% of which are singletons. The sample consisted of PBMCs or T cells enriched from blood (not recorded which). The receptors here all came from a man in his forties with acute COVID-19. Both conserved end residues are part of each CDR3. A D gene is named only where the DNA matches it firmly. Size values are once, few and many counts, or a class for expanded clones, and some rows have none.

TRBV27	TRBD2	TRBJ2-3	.	TGTGCCAGCAGTCCTTTAGGGCTAGCGGGAGGGCATAGCACAGATACGCAGTATTTT	CASSPLGLAGGHSTDTQYF
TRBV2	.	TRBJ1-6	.	TGTGCCAGCAGTGAAGAATCTAGCCTCTGGTCACCCCTCCACTTT	CASSEESSLWSPLHF
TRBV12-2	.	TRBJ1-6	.	TGTGCAAGTCGCTTAGTCAGGGATGCAAATTCACCCCTCCACTTT	CASRLVRDANSPLHF
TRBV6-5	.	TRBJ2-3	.	TGTGCCAGCAACTCCGGGAATACGCAGTATTTT	CASNSGNTQYF
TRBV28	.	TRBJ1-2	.	TGTGCCAGCAGTTTAGGGCTCTATGGCTACACCTTC	CASSLGLYGYTF
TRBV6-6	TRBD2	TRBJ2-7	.	TGTGCCAGCAGTCCGACTAGCGGGGGGGCAGGCGAGCAGTACTTC	CASSPTSGGAGEQYF
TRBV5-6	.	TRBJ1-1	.	TGTGCCAGCAGCTCCTTAGACAGGAACACTGAAGCTTTCTTT	CASSSLDRNTEAFF
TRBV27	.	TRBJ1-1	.	TGTGCCAGCAGTTTATCCCTCACTGGAAGGGGGGGCACTGAAGCTTTCTTT	CASSLSLTGRGGTEAFF
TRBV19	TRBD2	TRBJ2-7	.	TGTGCCAGTAGTATCAGTCTAGCGGGGGTTTACGAGCAGTACTTC	CASSISLAGVYEQYF
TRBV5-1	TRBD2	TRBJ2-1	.	TGCGCCAGCAGCTTGGAGCTGACTAGCGGGGAGAGGTACAATGAGCAGTTCTTC	CASSLELTSGERYNEQFF
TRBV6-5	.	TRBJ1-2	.	TGTGCCAGCAGTTACGGGACATCCGGCGCCTATGGCTACACCTTC	CASSYGTSGAYGYTF
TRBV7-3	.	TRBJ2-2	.	TGTGCCAGCAGCCCAGGGCACACCGGGGAGCTGTTTTTT	CASSPGHTGELFF
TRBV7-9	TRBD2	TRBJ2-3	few	TGTGCCAGCAGCCCTGGGACTAGCGGGAGCACAGATACGCAGTATTTT	CASSPGTSGSTDTQYF
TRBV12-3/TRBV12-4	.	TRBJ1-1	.	TGTGCCAGCAGTTTAGCGCGGGCTGAAGCTTTCTTT	CASSLARAEAFF
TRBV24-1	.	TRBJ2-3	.	TGTGCCACCAGTGATTTAGGAGGTGACGGACGCACAGATACGCAGTATTTT	CATSDLGGDGRTDTQYF
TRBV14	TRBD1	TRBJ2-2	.	TGTGCCAGCAGCCAAAGGACAGGGGGGATTGCCGGGGAGCTGTTTTTT	CASSQRTGGIAGELFF
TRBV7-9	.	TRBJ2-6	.	TGTGCCAGCAGCTTTAGGGCAGGGGAGAACTCTGGGGCCAACGTCCTGACTTTC	CASSFRAGENSGANVLTF
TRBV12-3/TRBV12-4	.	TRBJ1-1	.	TGTGCCAGCAGCCCGGCTCAGGGTGAAGCTTTCTTT	CASSPAQGEAFF
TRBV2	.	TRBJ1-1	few	TGTGCCAGCAGTGCCCTAAGTGCAGGGGCGGGAGCTTTCTTT	CASSALSAGAGAFF
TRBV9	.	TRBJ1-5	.	TGTGCCAGCAGCGTAGGGCAGGGGAGTGCTCAGCCCCAGCATTTT	CASSVGQGSAQPQHF
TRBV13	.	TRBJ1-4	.	TGTGCCAGCAGCTTTGGAGAGCCAGGACAGAAGAGTGTTTTT	CASSFGEPGQKSVF
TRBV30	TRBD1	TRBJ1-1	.	TGTGCCTGGAGTCACAGGGGTAACACTGAAGCTTTCTTT	CAWSHRGNTEAFF
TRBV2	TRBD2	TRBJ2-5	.	TGTGCCAGCAGAGCAACTAGCGGGGGACAAGAGACCCAGTACTTC	CASRATSGGQETQYF
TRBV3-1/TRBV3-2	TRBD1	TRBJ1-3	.	TGTGCCAGCAGCCCGACAGGGTTCGCTGGAAACACCATATATTTT	CASSPTGFAGNTIYF
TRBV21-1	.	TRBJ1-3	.	TGTGCCCGCCACCTGGGGGGTTACTCTGGAAACACCATATATTTT	CARHLGGYSGNTIYF
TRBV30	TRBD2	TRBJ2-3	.	TGTGCCTGGACCCTAGCGGGGGCCCTTTCAAACACAGATACGCAGTATTTT	CAWTLAGALSNTDTQYF
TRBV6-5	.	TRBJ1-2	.	TGTGCCAGCAAGATAGGTCAGGGATCGGGCTATGGCTACACCTTC	CASKIGQGSGYGYTF
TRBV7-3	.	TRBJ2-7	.	TGTGCCAGCAGCTTTGCAGGCATCGGCGAGCAGTACTTC	CASSFAGIGEQYF
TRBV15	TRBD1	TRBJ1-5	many	TGTGCCACCAGCCTAGACAGGGGATTGAATCAGCCCCAGCATTTT	CATSLDRGLNQPQHF
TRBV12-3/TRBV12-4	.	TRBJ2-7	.	TGTGCCAGCAGTTTATTCCGGGACAAGCAGTACTTC	CASSLFRDKQYF
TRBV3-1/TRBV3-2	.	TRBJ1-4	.	TGTGCCAGCAGCCAGCTTACAGGGCGGGAAAAACTGTTTTTT	CASSQLTGREKLFF
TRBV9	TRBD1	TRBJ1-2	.	TGTGCCAGCTCCCTAGAAGGGGGACAGGTTGGCTACACCTTC	CASSLEGGQVGYTF
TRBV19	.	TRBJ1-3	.	TGTGCCAGTAAAAGGCGGTCAGACTCTGGAAACACCATATATTTT	CASKRRSDSGNTIYF
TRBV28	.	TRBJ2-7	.	TGTGCCACCATTAGACAGGTGGGTAGTCACGAGCAGTACTTC	CATIRQVGSHEQYF
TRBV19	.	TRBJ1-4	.	TGTGCCAGTAGTGTTTTGGAGGAAAAACTGTTTTTT	CASSVLEEKLFF
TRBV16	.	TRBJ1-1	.	TGTGCCAGCAGCCCACGCTTTAGCACTGAAGCTTTCTTT	CASSPRFSTEAFF
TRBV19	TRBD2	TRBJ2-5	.	TGTGCCAGTAGTACGGGACTAGCGACCGGGGGTGAGACCCAGTACTTC	CASSTGLATGGETQYF